Listed below are T cell receptor beta chains from one sample, sequenced in a study of cytomegalovirus exposure and HLA in healthy donors. TCRdb's table, derived via immunoSEQ multiplex PCR, lists solely in-frame clones and lacks some. Of 100,000 to 150,000 clones detected, over 85% appear once; the ten largest clones hold about 3.5%. Sequenced input: PBMCs. Receptor source: a man aged 25 to 40 in good health and CMV-seronegative. The CDR3 runs from the conserved cysteine through the conserved F or W. The D gene is left open where the match is weak. Clone size is not always given. Where it is, it says once, few, many or a class for expanded clones.

V: TRBV4-1
J: TRBJ1-1
D: TRBD1
length: 15
size: -
DNA: TGCGCCAGCAGCCAAGGACAGGGGATGAACACTGAAGCTTTCTTT
CDR3: CASSQGQGMNTEAFF

V: TRBV4-3
J: TRBJ1-1
D: -
length: 14
size: -
DNA: TGCGCCAGCAGCCAAGATTCAGGGAGGACTGAAGCTTTCTTT
CDR3: CASSQDSGRTEAFF

V: TRBV7-3
J: TRBJ2-3
D: -
length: 14
size: -
DNA: TGTGCCAGCAGCTGGGCCCCATCGCCAGGTACGCAGTATTTT
CDR3: CASSWAPSPGTQYF

V: TRBV28
J: TRBJ2-5
D: -
length: 13
size: once
DNA: TGTGCCAGCAGCACCTCAGGGTCCGGGACCCAGTACTTC
CDR3: CASSTSGSGTQYF

V: TRBV28
J: TRBJ1-1
D: -
length: 15
size: -
DNA: TGTGCCAGCAGTAGGAATCTTGCGGGCTACACTGAAGCTTTCTTT
CDR3: CASSRNLAGYTEAFF

V: TRBV10-3
J: TRBJ1-2
D: -
length: 13
size: -
DNA: TGTGCCATCACCCAAGACACGATTTATGGCTACACCTTC
CDR3: CAITQDTIYGYTF

V: TRBV12-5
J: TRBJ1-5
D: -
length: 14
size: -
DNA: TGTGCTAGTGGCCAGGGGCAGGGTCGTCAGCCCCAGCATTTT
CDR3: CASGQGQGRQPQHF

V: TRBV27
J: TRBJ1-5
D: -
length: 12
size: few
DNA: TGTGCCAGCGCCCCACCGGGAGGGCCCCAGCATTTT
CDR3: CASAPPGGPQHF

V: TRBV5-8
J: TRBJ1-5
D: -
length: 15
size: -
DNA: TGTGCCAGCAGCTTGGGAGATTTTAGCAATCAGCCCCAGCATTTT
CDR3: CASSLGDFSNQPQHF

V: TRBV5-4
J: TRBJ2-3
D: -
length: 15
size: -
DNA: TGTGCCAGCAGCCCCTACCTTAGCGAGAACGATACGCAGTATTTT
CDR3: CASSPYLSENDTQYF

V: TRBV11-2
J: TRBJ1-2
D: -
length: 14
size: -
DNA: TGTGCCAGCAGCTTAGCAGGGGTGAGCTATGGCTACACCTTC
CDR3: CASSLAGVSYGYTF

V: TRBV19
J: TRBJ2-7
D: TRBD2
length: 13
size: many
DNA: TGTGCCAGTAGTGAACGGGGGGCCTACGAGCAGTACTTC
CDR3: CASSERGAYEQYF

V: TRBV9
J: TRBJ2-2
D: -
length: 16
size: -
DNA: TGTGCCAGCAGCGGGGACATGTTCGCGAACACCGGGGAGCTGTTTTTT
CDR3: CASSGDMFANTGELFF

V: TRBV10-3
J: TRBJ2-1
D: -
length: 12
size: -
DNA: TGTGCCATCAGTGAGTCGTCAGGTGAGCAGTTCTTC
CDR3: CAISESSGEQFF

V: TRBV27
J: TRBJ2-1
D: TRBD1
length: 13
size: -
DNA: TGTGCCAGCCAAGACAGGGGTTGGGGTGAGCAGTTCTTC
CDR3: CASQDRGWGEQFF

V: TRBV6-5
J: TRBJ1-1
D: -
length: 13
size: -
DNA: TGTGCCAGCAGCCCCGGAGTTCGCTCTGAAGCTTTCTTT
CDR3: CASSPGVRSEAFF

V: TRBV15
J: TRBJ1-2
D: TRBD1
length: 14
size: -
DNA: TGTGCCACCAGCAGAGAGAGGACAGGGGACGGCTACACCTTC
CDR3: CATSRERTGDGYTF

V: TRBV6-5
J: TRBJ1-1
D: -
length: 15
size: -
DNA: TGTGCCAGCAGCTCGGCGGCAGGGCGCAACCTAGAAGCTTTCTTT
CDR3: CASSSAAGRNLEAFF

V: TRBV7-9
J: TRBJ1-5
D: -
length: 13
size: -
DNA: TGTGCCAGCAGCTTAGTCTCGTCGCAGCCCCAGCATTTT
CDR3: CASSLVSSQPQHF

V: TRBV4-1
J: TRBJ2-7
D: TRBD1
length: 17
size: -
DNA: TGCGCCAGCAGCCTAAGACCGCCAGGGGGCATGTCCTACGAGCAGTACTTC
CDR3: CASSLRPPGGMSYEQYF

V: TRBV18
J: TRBJ2-5
D: TRBD2
length: 15
size: -
DNA: TGTGCCAGCTCACCAAGTAGCGGGGGGCAAGAGACCCAGTACTTC
CDR3: CASSPSSGGQETQYF

V: TRBV7-9
J: TRBJ1-1
D: TRBD1
length: 16
size: -
DNA: TGTGCCAGCAGCCCAGGACAGGGACTCCGGCATCGGGAAGCTTTCTTT
CDR3: CASSPGQGLRHREAFF

V: TRBV19
J: TRBJ2-7
D: TRBD1
length: 14
size: once
DNA: TGTGCCAGTAGCAATGACAGGGGGCCCTACGAGCAGTACTTC
CDR3: CASSNDRGPYEQYF

V: TRBV15
J: TRBJ2-7
D: TRBD2
length: 15
size: -
DNA: TGTGCCACCGGAATTAGGACTAGCGGAGCCTACGAGCAGTACTTC
CDR3: CATGIRTSGAYEQYF

V: TRBV6-5
J: TRBJ1-1
D: TRBD1
length: 13
size: -
DNA: TGTGCCAGCAGTCAAACACAGGGGACTGAAGCTTTCTTT
CDR3: CASSQTQGTEAFF

V: TRBV27
J: TRBJ2-5
D: -
length: 15
size: -
DNA: TGTGCCAGCAGAGTAGGCGGGGTTGTTGGGGAGACCCAGTACTTC
CDR3: CASRVGGVVGETQYF

V: TRBV7-9
J: TRBJ2-2
D: -
length: 15
size: -
DNA: TGTGCCAGCAGCCCTACAGGGCTTAGCACCGGGGAGCTGTTTTTT
CDR3: CASSPTGLSTGELFF

V: TRBV2
J: TRBJ1-6
D: -
length: 14
size: -
DNA: TGTGCCAGCAAAGGAGGATCACGGAATTCACCCCTCCACTTT
CDR3: CASKGGSRNSPLHF

V: TRBV2
J: TRBJ1-1
D: -
length: 16
size: -
DNA: TGTGCCAGTCAACCTAGCCTGGGAGGAGGGAACACTGAAGCTTTCTTT
CDR3: CASQPSLGGGNTEAFF

V: TRBV7-9
J: TRBJ1-2
D: -
length: 13
size: -
DNA: TGTGCCAGCAGCTTAGAGGGGAACTATGGCTACACCTTC
CDR3: CASSLEGNYGYTF

V: TRBV19
J: TRBJ1-5
D: TRBD1
length: 16
size: few
DNA: TGTGCCAGTAGTCCCGCCGGACAGGGACGGTATCAGCCCCAGCATTTT
CDR3: CASSPAGQGRYQPQHF

V: TRBV25-1
J: TRBJ1-1
D: -
length: 16
size: -
DNA: TGTGCCAGCAGTGAATCGCCAGGGGCGTCAAACACTGAAGCTTTCTTT
CDR3: CASSESPGASNTEAFF

V: TRBV21-1
J: TRBJ1-6
D: -
length: 14
size: -
DNA: TGTGCCAGCAGCATTCAGGGCTGGAATTCACCCCTCCACTTT
CDR3: CASSIQGWNSPLHF

V: TRBV6-5
J: TRBJ1-6
D: TRBD1
length: 14
size: -
DNA: TGTGCCAGCGGAAGGACAGGGTCGGTCACACCCCTCCACTTT
CDR3: CASGRTGSVTPLHF

V: TRBV5-6
J: TRBJ2-1
D: -
length: 17
size: -
DNA: TGTGCCAGCAGCCTGCAACGCGGCGTTGCTTTCTACAATGAGCAGTTCTTC
CDR3: CASSLQRGVAFYNEQFF

V: TRBV5-8
J: TRBJ2-7
D: TRBD1
length: 13
size: -
DNA: TGTGCCAGCAGAGACAGGGGGAATTACGAGCAGTACTTC
CDR3: CASRDRGNYEQYF

V: TRBV27
J: TRBJ1-4
D: -
length: 15
size: -
DNA: TGTGCCAGCAGTTTAGAAGCCAGGGGAGGGGAAAAACTGTTTTTT
CDR3: CASSLEARGGEKLFF

V: TRBV14
J: TRBJ2-7
D: -
length: 17
size: -
DNA: TGTGCCAGCAGCCAAGATTGGGGGGATTACGAGCCGAGCGAGCAGTACTTC
CDR3: CASSQDWGDYEPSEQYF

V: TRBV27
J: TRBJ1-4
D: -
length: 14
size: -
DNA: TGTGCCAGCAGTTTAGGGGGGGTGAGGGAAAAACTGTTTTTT
CDR3: CASSLGGVREKLFF

V: TRBV15
J: TRBJ1-1
D: -
length: 16
size: -
DNA: TGTGCCACCAGCAGAGCGGCTTTTCGGGGGAACACTGAAGCTTTCTTT
CDR3: CATSRAAFRGNTEAFF

V: TRBV6-5
J: TRBJ2-7
D: TRBD1
length: 14
size: -
DNA: TGTGCCAGCAGTTTCAACAGGGGCTCCTACGAGCAGTACTTC
CDR3: CASSFNRGSYEQYF

V: TRBV5-1
J: TRBJ2-5
D: -
length: 14
size: -
DNA: TGCGCCAGCAGCTTTAGGGGAACTTGGGAGACCCAGTACTTC
CDR3: CASSFRGTWETQYF

V: TRBV19
J: TRBJ2-7
D: -
length: 15
size: -
DNA: TGTGCCAGTAGTCCTACACCTCCCGGGGCCTACGAGCAGTACTTC
CDR3: CASSPTPPGAYEQYF

V: TRBV5-4
J: TRBJ2-2
D: -
length: 16
size: -
DNA: TGTGCCAGCAGCCGCGGGACAGCTCTCAACACCGGGGAGCTGTTTTTT
CDR3: CASSRGTALNTGELFF